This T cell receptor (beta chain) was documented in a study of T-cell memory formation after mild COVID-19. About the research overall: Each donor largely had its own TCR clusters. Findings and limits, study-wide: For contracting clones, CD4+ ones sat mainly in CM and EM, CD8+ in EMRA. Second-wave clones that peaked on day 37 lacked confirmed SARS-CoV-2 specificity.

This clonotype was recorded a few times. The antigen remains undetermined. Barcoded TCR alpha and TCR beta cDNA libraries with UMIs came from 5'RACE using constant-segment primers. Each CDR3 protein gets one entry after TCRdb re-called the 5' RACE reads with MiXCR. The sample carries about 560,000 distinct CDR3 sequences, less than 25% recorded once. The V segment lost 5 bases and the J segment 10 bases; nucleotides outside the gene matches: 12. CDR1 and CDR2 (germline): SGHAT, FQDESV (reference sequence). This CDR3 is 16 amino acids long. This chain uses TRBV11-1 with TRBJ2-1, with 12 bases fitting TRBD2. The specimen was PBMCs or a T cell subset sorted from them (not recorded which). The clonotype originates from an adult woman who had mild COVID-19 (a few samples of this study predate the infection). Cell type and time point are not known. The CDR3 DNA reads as TGTGCCAGCAGCCCCGGACTAGCGGGGATCCGCAGAGAGCAGTTCTTC. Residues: CASSPGLAGIRREQFF.